This TCR beta chain was found in a study of T cells in Graves' hyperthyroidism and ophthalmopathy. In this sample, this clonotype turned up many times. Stability of Graves' hyperthyroidism was defined as absent ophthalmopathy progression within 18 months. Hyperthyroidism patients were newly diagnosed, had disease duration under 2 months, and were aged 18 to 65 years. What was amplified from RNA transcripts were TCR beta CDR3 regions. Initially, a first-round RT-PCR of the TCR CDR3 employed the HTBI primer set. One entry per CDR3 protein, called by TCRdb with MiXCR from the multiplex PCR reads. The profile shows around 97,000 distinct CDR3 sequences, roughly 50% of them singletons. Trimming took off 4 bases at V and 4 bases at J, with 16 bases between the two ends. The CDR3 is 15 amino acids.

Sequencing was performed on blood. The sequence came from a man aged 40-49 years with Graves' hyperthyroidism. The chain employs TRBV12-3 or TRBV12-4 and TRBJ1-2, with D possibly TRBD1 on 5 matching bases. The CDR3 spells CASSSNGGRGYGYTF. CDR3 sequence (DNA): TGTGCCAGCAGTTCTAACGGGGGTCGGGGCTATGGCTACACCTTC.